This T cell receptor beta chain was identified in a study of technical replicates of blood from several donors. In the case of this clone: At one end the junction does not follow the germline gene, possibly because of a read error.

Per the germline V gene, CDR1 is SGHRS and CDR2 is YFSETQ. The length of the CDR3 is 15 residues. Here immunoSEQ multiplex PCR was the method, and the copy in TCRdb shows in-frame clones only, minus some. The sample includes about 66,000 clones, just over 90% seen only once; the top ten take 4.5% to 5%. This chain connects TRBV5-1 to TRBJ1-5; no definite D call. The clonotype was recovered from a human donor in good health. Some clones in this sample may be carry-over from other donors' samples. The sequencing sample was made of PBMCs. The CDR3 DNA is TGCGCCAGCAGCTTGGAAGGCAGTAGCAATCAGCTCCAGCATTTT. It is translated as CASSLEGSSNQLQHF.